The clone carrying this T cell receptor beta chain was picked up many times. What it binds is unknown. Germline CDR1 DFQATT, CDR2 SNEGSKA (reference sequence). The CDR3 has 14 amino acids. Trimming cost V 0 bases and J 3 bases, with 6 bases left between them. This sample is part of a study of Graves' ophthalmopathy and Graves' hyperthyroidism. The authors enrolled newly diagnosed hyperthyroidism patients aged 18 to 65 with under 2 months' duration. RNA transcripts served as template for amplifying TCR beta CDR3 sequences. HTBI-primed RT-PCR formed the first round, and a multiplex PCR formed the second. One entry per CDR3 protein, called by TCRdb with MiXCR from the multiplex PCR reads. Altogether around 1,200,000 distinct CDR3 sequences are present, roughly 35% being singletons, with the ten largest covering 11%. The study's findings and limits: Detected in blood as well were most expanded thyroid clonotypes with frequency above 0.001.

The rearrangement uses TRBV20-1 and TRBJ1-6; the D gene is possibly TRBD1 (5 bases). The sequence derives from an adult man with Graves' hyperthyroidism. Sequencing used peripheral blood or thyroid tissue (not recorded which). The CDR3 DNA is TGCAGTGCTAGAGAACAGGACTATAATTCACCCCTCCACTTT. It specifies CSAREQDYNSPLHF.